This T cell receptor (beta chain) was found in a study of OX40 agonist ivuxolimab in advanced cancers. Data came from immunoSEQ multiplex PCR; TCRdb stores just in-frame clones and leaves some out. The sample holds 30,000 to 45,000 clones, more than 75% seen once. The J segment lost 8 bases and the V segment lost 4 bases, leaving 11 bases of the junction unmatched. Germline values: CDR1 MNHNY, CDR2 SVGAGI (reference sequence). This CDR3 is 15 amino acids long. It was autoimmune disease history or systemic immunosuppression that excluded patients. The chain has TRBV6-6 and TRBJ2-1, with 7 bases matching TRBD2. This specimen was CD4+ or CD8+ T cells sorted from blood, taken in a trial of the OX40 agonist ivuxolimab. This sequence was found in an adult with an advanced solid tumor such as melanoma, head and neck, liver or kidney cancer. CDR3 protein: CASSSGRRSTDEQFF. DNA of the CDR3: TGTGCCAGCAGTTCCGGGAGGAGGTCCACAGATGAGCAGTTCTTC.